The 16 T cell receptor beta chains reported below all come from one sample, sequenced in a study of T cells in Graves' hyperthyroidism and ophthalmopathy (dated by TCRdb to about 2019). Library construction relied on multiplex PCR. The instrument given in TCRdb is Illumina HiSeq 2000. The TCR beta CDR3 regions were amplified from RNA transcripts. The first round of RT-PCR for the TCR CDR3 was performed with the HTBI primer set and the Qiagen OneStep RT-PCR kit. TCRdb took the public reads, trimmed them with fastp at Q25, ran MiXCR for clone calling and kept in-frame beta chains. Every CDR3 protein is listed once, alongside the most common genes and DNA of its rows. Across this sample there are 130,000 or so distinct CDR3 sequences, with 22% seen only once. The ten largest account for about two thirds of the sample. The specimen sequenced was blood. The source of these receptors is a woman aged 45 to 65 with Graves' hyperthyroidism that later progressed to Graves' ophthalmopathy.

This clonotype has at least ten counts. CDR3 loop: CASAKSGVSNQPQHF. The CDR3 bases are TGTGCCAGCGCCAAGTCGGGAGTTAGCAATCAGCCCCAGCATTTT. The gene calls are TRBV6-1 and TRBJ1-5; D is unclear. The germline V gene encodes CDR1 MNHNS and CDR2 SASEGT. The V end was cut by 8 bases, the J end by 0 bases, with 14 bases between. There are 15 residues in the CDR3.

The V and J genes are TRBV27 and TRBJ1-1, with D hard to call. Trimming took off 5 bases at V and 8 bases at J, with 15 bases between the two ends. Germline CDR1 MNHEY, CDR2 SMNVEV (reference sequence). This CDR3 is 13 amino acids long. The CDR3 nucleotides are TGTGCCAGCAGTGGATCCAGATCCAAGGAAGCTTTCTTT. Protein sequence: CASSGSRSKEAFF.

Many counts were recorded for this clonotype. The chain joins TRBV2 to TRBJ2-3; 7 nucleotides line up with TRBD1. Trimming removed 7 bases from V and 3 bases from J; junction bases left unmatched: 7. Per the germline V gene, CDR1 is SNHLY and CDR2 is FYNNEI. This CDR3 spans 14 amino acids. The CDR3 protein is CASNFEGATDTQYF. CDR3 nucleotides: TGTGCCAGCAACTTTGAGGGGGCAACAGATACGCAGTATTTT.

For the CDR3, the DNA is TGCAGTGCTAGACCCTTGACAGGGAATACCTACGAGCAGTACTTC. Translation gives CSARPLTGNTYEQYF. The chain uses TRBV20-1 and TRBJ2-7; 7 nucleotides align to TRBD1. The CDR3 has 15 amino acids. CDR1 is DFQATT, CDR2 SNEGSKA, per germline (reference sequence). The trim removed 2 bases at V and 2 bases at J, leaving 9 bases unmatched.

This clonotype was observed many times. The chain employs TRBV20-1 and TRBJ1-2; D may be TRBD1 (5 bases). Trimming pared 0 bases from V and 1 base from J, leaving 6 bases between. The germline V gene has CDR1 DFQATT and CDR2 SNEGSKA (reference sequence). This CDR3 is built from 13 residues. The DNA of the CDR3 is TGCAGTGCTAGAGAAGACAGTAACTATGGCTACACCTTC. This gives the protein CSAREDSNYGYTF.

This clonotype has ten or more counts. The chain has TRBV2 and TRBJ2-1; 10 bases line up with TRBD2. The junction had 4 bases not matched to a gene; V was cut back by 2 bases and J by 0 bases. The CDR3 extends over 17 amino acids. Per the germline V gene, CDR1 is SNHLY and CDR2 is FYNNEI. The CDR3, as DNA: TGTGCCAGCAGTGAACGAGCGGGAGGGTTCTCCTACAATGAGCAGTTCTTC. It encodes CASSERAGGFSYNEQFF.

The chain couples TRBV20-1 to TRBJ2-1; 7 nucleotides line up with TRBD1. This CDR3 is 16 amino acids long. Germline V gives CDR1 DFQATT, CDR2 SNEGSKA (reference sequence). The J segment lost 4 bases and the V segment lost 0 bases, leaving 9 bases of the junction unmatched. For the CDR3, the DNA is TGCAGTGCTAGAGATCCCGGCAGGGGGAGTTACAATGAGCAGTTCTTC. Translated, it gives CSARDPGRGSYNEQFF.

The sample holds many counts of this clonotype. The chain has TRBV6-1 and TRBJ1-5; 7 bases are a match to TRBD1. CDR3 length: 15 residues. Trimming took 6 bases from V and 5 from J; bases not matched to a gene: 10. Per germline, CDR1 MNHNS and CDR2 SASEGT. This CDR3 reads CASRGLTGIHQPQHF. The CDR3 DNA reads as TGTGCCAGCAGGGGGTTGACAGGGATCCATCAGCCCCAGCATTTT.

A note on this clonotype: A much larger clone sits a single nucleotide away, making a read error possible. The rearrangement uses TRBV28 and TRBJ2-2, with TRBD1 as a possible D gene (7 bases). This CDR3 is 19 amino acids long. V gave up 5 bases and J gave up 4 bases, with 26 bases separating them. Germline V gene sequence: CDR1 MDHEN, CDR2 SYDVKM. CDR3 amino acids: CASSPSKGGAGGLTGELFF. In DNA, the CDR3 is TGTGCCAGCAGTCCCTCCAAAGGGGGCGCCGGGGGTCTCACCGGGGAGCTGTTTTTT.

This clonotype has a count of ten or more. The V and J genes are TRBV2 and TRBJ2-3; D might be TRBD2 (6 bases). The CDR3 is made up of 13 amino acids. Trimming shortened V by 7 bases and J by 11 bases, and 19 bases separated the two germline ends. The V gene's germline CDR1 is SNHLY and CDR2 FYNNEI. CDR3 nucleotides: TGTGCCAGCAACCCCCTGACTAGGGTAGAGCAGTATTTT. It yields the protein CASNPLTRVEQYF.

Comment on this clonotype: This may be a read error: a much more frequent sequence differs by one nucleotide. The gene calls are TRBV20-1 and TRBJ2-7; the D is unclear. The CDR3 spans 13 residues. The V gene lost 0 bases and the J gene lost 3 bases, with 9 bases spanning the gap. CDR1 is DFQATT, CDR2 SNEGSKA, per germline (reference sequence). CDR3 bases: TGCAGTGCTAGAGATACGCTGCGCTACGAGCAGTACTTC. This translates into CSARDTLRYEQYF.

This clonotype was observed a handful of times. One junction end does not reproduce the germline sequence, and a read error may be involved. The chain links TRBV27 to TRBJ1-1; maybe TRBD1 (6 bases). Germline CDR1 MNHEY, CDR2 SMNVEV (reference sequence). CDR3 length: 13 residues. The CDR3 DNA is TGTGCCAGCAGGCTAACCGGGACACCGGGTATTATCTTT. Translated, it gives CASRLTGTPGIIF.

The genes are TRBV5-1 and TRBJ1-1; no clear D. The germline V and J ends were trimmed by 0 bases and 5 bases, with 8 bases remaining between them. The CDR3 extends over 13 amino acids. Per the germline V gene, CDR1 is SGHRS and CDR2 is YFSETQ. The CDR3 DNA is TGCGCCAGCAGCTTGGTGCAGCCTACTGAAGCTTTCTTT. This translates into CASSLVQPTEAFF.

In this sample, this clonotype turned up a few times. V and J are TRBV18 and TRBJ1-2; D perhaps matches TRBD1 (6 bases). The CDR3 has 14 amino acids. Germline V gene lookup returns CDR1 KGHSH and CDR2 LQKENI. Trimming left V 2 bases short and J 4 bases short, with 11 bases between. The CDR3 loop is CASSPSQGLYGYTF. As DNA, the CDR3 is TGTGCCAGCTCACCATCGCAGGGGCTCTATGGCTACACCTTC.

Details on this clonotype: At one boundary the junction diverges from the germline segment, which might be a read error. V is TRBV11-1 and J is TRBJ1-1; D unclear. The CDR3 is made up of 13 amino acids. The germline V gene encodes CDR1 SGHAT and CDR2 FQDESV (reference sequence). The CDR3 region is CGSSPTRDAEAFF. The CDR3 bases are TGTGGCAGCAGCCCGACCCGGGATGCTGAAGCTTTCTTT.

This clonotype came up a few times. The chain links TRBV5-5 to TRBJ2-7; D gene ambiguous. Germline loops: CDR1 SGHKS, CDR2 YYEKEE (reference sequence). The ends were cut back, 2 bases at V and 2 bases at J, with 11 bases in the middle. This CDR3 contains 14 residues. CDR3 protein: CASSFLRLAYEQYF. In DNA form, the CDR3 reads TGTGCCAGCAGCTTTCTCCGGCTCGCCTACGAGCAGTACTTC.